Sequencing of this T cell receptor (beta chain) was carried out in a study of blood T cell repertoires in COVID-19. Across the whole study: Samples taken during acute and convalescent COVID-19 were collected in the United States, Italy and Spain. The cDNA or gDNA used as material had been derived from T cells, B-cell-depleted T cells, or PBMCs.

Authors' analysis steps: Quantification of nucleated cells was approximated via reference gene primer amplification. Sequencing used immunoSEQ multiplex PCR; TCRdb keeps in-frame clones, though not all of them. The D gene and trimming were derived from the DNA, and the V and J assignments and clone size from that table. The sample comprises under 250,000 clones, 83% of which are singletons, and about 2.3% rests with the top ten. Germline lookup yields CDR1 SGHNT and CDR2 YENEEA. CDR3 length: 13 residues. The V gene lost 5 bases and the J gene lost 2 bases, with 10 bases spanning the gap. The V and J genes are TRBV11-3 and TRBJ2-7, with a weak D call TRBD1 (6 bases). This receptor was obtained from a woman aged 40 to 50 with active or convalescent COVID-19. The source material was peripheral blood. The CDR3 DNA sequence: TGTGCCAGCAGCGTCGGACAGACCTACGAGCAGTACTTC. Its translation is CASSVGQTYEQYF. The whole variable domain, filled in from reference TRBV11-3 and TRBJ2-7, reads EAGVVQSPRYKIIEKKQPVAFWCNPISGHNTLYWYLQNLGQGPELLIRYENEEAVDDSQLPKDRFSAERLKGVDSTLKIQPAELGDSAVYLCASSVGQTYEQYFGPGTRLTVT.